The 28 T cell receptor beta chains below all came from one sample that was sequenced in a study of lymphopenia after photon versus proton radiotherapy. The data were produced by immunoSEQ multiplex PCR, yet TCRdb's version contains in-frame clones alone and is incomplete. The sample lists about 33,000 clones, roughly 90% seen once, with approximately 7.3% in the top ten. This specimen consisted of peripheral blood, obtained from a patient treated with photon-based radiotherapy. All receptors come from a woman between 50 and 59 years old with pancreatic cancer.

The DNA for the CDR3 is TGTGCCAGCAGAGGGGGCCAGACAGGGGGCGCTCATGGCTACACCTTC. It codes for CASRGGQTGGAHGYTF. The rearrangement uses TRBV27 and TRBJ1-2; 10 bases map to TRBD1. V trimming: 6 bases; J trimming: 6 bases; junction bases outside the gene matches: 13. Germline assignment: CDR1 MNHEY and CDR2 SMNVEV (reference sequence). The CDR3 consists of 16 residues.

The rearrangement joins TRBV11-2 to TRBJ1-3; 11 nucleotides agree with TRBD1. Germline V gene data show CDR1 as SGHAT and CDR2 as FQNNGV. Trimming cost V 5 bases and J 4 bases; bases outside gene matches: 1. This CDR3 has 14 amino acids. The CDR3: CASSRTGGGNTIYF. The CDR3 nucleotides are TGTGCCAGCAGCAGGACAGGGGGCGGAAACACCATATATTTT.

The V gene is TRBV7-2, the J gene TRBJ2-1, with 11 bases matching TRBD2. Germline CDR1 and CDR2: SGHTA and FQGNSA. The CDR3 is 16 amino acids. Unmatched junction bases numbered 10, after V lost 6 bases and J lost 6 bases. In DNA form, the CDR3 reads TGTGCCAGCAGGATACTAGCGGGAGATCCTTCCAATGAGCAGTTCTTC. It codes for CASRILAGDPSNEQFF. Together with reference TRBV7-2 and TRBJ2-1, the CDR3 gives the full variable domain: GAGVSQSPSNKVTEKGKDVELRCDPISGHTALYWYRQSLGQGLEFLIYFQGNSAPDKSGLPSDRFSAERTGGSVSTLTIQRTQQEDSAVYLCASRILAGDPSNEQFFGPGTRLTVL.

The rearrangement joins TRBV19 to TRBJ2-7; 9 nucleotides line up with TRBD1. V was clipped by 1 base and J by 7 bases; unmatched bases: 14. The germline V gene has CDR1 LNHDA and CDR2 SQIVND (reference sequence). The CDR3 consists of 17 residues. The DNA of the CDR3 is TGTGCCAGTAGTATAGGGGATGCCGGGACAGGGATCAGTGAGCAGTACTTC. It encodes CASSIGDAGTGISEQYF.

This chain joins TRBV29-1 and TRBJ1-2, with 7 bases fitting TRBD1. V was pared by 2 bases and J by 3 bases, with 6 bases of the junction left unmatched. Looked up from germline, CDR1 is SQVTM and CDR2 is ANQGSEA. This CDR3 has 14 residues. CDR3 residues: CSVERAGGYYGYTF. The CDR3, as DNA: TGCAGCGTTGAAAGGGCAGGGGGATACTATGGCTACACCTTC.

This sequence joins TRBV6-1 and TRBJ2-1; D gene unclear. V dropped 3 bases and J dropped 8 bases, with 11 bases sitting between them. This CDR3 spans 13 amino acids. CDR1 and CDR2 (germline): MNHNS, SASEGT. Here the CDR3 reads CASSELRGHEQFF. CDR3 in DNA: TGTGCCAGCAGTGAGTTACGTGGACATGAGCAGTTCTTC.

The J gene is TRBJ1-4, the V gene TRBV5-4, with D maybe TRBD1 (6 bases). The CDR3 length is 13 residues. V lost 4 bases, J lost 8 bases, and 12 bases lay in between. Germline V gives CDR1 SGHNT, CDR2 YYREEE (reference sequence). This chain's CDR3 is CASSPQRGEKLFF. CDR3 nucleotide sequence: TGTGCCAGCAGCCCCCAGAGGGGGGAAAAACTGTTTTTT.

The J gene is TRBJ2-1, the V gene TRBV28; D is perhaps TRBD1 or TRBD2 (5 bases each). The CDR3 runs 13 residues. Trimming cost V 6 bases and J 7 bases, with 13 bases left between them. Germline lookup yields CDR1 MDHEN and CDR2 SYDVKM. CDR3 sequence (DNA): TGTGCCAGCAGGGGGACGGGGCAGAATGAGCAGTTCTTC. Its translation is CASRGTGQNEQFF.

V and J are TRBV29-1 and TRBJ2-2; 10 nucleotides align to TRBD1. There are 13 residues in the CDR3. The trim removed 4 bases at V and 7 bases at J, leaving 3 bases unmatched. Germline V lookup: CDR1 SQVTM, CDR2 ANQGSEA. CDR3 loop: CSVGQGAIGELFF. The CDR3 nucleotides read TGCAGCGTTGGACAGGGGGCAATCGGGGAGCTGTTTTTT.

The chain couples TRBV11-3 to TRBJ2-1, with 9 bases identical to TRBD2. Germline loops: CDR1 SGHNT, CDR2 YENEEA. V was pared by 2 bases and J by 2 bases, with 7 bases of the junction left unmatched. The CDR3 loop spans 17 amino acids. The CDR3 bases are TGTGCCAGCAGCTTAACAAGGTCTAGCGGGACCTACAATGAGCAGTTCTTC. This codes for CASSLTRSSGTYNEQFF.

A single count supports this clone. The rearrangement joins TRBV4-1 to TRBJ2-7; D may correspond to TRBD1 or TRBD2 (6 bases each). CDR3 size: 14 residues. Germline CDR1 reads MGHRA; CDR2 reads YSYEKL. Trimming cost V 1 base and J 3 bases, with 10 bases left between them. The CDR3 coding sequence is TGCGCCAGCAGCCAAGGGGGGGCCCGCTACGAGCAGTACTTC. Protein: CASSQGGARYEQYF.

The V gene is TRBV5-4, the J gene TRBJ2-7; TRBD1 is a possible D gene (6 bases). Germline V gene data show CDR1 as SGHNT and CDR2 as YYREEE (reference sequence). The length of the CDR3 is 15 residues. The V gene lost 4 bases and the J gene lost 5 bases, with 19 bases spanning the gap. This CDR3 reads CASSRNTGSVHEQYF. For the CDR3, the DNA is TGTGCCAGCAGCCGTAACACAGGGTCGGTGCACGAGCAGTACTTC.

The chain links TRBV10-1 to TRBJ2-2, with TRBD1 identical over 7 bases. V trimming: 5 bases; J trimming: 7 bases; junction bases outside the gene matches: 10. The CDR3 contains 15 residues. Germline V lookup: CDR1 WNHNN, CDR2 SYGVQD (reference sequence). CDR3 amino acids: CASSPQGNKGGELFF. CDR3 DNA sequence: TGCGCCAGCAGTCCACAGGGGAATAAGGGCGGGGAGCTGTTTTTT.

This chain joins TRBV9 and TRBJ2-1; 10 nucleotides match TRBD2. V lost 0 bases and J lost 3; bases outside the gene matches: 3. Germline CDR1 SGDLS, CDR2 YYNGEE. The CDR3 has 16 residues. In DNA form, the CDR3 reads TGTGCCAGCAGCGTAGTGTCTAGCGGGAGCTACAATGAGCAGTTCTTC. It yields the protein CASSVVSSGSYNEQFF.

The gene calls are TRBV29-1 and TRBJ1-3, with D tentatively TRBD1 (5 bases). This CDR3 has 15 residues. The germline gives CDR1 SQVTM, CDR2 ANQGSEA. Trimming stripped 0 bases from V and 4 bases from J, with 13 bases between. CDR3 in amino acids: CSVEDTGVSGNTIYF. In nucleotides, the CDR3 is TGCAGCGTTGAAGATACGGGGGTATCCGGAAACACCATATATTTT.

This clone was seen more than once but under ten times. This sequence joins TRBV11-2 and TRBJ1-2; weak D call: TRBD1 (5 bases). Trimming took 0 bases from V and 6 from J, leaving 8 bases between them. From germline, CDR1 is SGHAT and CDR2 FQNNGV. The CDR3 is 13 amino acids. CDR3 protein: CASSLDPGHGYTF. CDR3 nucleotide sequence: TGTGCCAGCAGCTTAGATCCAGGGCATGGCTACACCTTC.

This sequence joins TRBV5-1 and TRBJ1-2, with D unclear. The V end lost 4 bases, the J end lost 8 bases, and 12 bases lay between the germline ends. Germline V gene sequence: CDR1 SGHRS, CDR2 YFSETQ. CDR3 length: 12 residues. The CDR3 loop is CASSPEGAGYTF. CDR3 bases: TGCGCCAGCAGCCCCGAAGGAGCAGGCTACACCTTC. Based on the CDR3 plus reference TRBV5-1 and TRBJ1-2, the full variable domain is KAGVTQTPRYLIKTRGQQVTLSCSPISGHRSVSWYQQTPGQGLQFLFEYFSETQRNKGNFPGRFSGRQFSNSRSEMNVSTLELGDSALYLCASSPEGAGYTFGSGTRLTVV.

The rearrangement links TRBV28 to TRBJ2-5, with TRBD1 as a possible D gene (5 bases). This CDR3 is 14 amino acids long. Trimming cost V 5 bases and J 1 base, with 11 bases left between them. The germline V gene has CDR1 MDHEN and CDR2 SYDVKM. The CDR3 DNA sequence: TGTGCCAGCAGTCCCAAGGGGTTCCAAGAGACCCAGTACTTC. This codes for CASSPKGFQETQYF.

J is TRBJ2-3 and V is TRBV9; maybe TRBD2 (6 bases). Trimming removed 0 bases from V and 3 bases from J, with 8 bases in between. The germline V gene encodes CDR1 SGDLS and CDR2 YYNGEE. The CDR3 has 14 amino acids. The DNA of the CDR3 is TGTGCCAGCAGCGTAGCGGGAGAAACAGATACGCAGTATTTT. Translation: CASSVAGETDTQYF.

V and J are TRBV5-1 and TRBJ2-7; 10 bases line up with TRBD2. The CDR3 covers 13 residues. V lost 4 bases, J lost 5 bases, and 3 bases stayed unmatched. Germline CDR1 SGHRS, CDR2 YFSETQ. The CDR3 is CASSTSGNNEQYF. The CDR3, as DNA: TGCGCCAGCAGCACTAGCGGGAACAACGAGCAGTACTTC. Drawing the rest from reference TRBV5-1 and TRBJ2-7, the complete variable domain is KAGVTQTPRYLIKTRGQQVTLSCSPISGHRSVSWYQQTPGQGLQFLFEYFSETQRNKGNFPGRFSGRQFSNSRSEMNVSTLELGDSALYLCASSTSGNNEQYFGPGTRLTVT.

The CDR3 DNA follows: TGTGCCTGGAGCGAGGCAGGGGTTGAGCAGTTCTTC. Its protein product is CAWSEAGVEQFF. The chain couples TRBV30 to TRBJ2-1, with D maybe TRBD1 (6 bases). Germline V gives CDR1 GTSNPN, CDR2 SVGIG (reference sequence). V was clipped by 3 bases and J by 9 bases, with 12 bases between them. CDR3 length equals 12 residues.

The CDR3 DNA reads as TGTGCCACCAGCAGAGATAGAGTGTACAACTCCTACGAGCAGTACTTC. This encodes CATSRDRVYNSYEQYF. The V gene is TRBV15, the J gene TRBJ2-7; no definite D call. CDR1 and CDR2 from the germline V gene are LNHNV and YYDKDF (reference sequence). The CDR3 spans 16 residues. With 0 bases removed from V and 0 bases from J, the gap between germline ends came to 12 bases.

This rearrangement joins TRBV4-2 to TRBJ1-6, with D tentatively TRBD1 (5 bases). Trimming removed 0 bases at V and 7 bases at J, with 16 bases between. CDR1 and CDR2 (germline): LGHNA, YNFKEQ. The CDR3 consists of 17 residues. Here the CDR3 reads CASSQEIRGGINSPLHF. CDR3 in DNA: TGTGCCAGCAGCCAAGAGATAAGGGGTGGTATCAATTCACCCCTCCACTTT.

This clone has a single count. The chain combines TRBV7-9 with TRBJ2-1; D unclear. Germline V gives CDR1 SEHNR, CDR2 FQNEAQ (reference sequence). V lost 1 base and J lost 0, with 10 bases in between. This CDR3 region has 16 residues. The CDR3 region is CASSLEGGSSYNEQFF. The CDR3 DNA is TGTGCCAGCAGCTTAGAGGGCGGTAGCTCCTACAATGAGCAGTTCTTC.

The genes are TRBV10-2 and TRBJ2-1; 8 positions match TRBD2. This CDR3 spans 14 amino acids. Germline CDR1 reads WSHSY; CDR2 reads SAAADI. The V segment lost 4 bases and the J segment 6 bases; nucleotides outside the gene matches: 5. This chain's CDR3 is CASSVGLAGNEQFF. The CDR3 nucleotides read TGCGCCAGCAGTGTCGGACTAGCTGGCAATGAGCAGTTCTTC.

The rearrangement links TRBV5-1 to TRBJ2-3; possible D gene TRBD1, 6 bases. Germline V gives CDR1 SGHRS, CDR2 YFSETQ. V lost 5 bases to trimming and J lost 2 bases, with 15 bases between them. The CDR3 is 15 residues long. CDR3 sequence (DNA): TGCGCCAGCAGACGGGACACCGACCTCACAGATACGCAGTATTTT. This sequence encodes CASRRDTDLTDTQYF.

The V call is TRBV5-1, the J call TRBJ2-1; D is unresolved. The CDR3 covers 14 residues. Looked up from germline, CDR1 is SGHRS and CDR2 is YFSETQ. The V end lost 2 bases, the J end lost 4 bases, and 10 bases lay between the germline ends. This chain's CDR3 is CASSFGSLYNEQFF. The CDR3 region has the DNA TGCGCCAGCAGCTTTGGGTCCCTTTACAATGAGCAGTTCTTC.

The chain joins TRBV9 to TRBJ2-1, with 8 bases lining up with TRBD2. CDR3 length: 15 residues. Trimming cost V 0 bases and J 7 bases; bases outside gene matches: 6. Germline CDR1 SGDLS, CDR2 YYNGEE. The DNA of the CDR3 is TGTGCCAGCAGCGTAGGGGTTAGCGGGATAAATGAGCAGTTCTTC. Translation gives CASSVGVSGINEQFF.